This passage covers 26 T cell receptor beta chains from one sample sequenced in a study of read filtering for tumor transcriptome and immune sequencing. The library was built from approximately 400 ng RNA with molecular barcoded adaptors for alpha/delta and beta/gamma chains. TCRdb processed the reads anew with MiXCR; each CDR3 protein has one entry. The top ten hold less than 50% of the sample, which has roughly 6,000 distinct CDR3 sequences, 23% seen once. The sequencing sample was made of a population of CD138-negative cells sorted from bone marrow. These receptor sequences come from a donor aged 40 or older with multiple myeloma.

In this sample, this clonotype turned up many times. The chain uses TRBV5-1 and TRBJ1-1; no firm D call. Germline V gene sequence: CDR1 SGHRS, CDR2 YFSETQ. This CDR3 spans 13 amino acids. Trimming removed 0 bases at V and 8 bases at J, with 11 bases between. The CDR3 DNA reads as TGCGCCAGCAGCTTGGAGACACTTACCGAAGCTTTCTTT. It is translated as CASSLETLTEAFF.

This clonotype is deemed medium-sized. The chain uses TRBV12-3 or TRBV12-4 and TRBJ2-1; 7 nucleotides line up with TRBD2. The CDR3 loop spans 17 amino acids. V lost 4 bases to trimming and J lost 0 bases; unmatched junction nucleotides: 9. DNA for the CDR3: TGTGCCAGCAGTTGGGGTCTACTAGCGAGCTCCTACAATGAGCAGTTCTTC. Its protein product is CASSWGLLASSYNEQFF.

The chain uses TRBV20-1 and TRBJ1-5; no firm D call. Germline values: CDR1 DFQATT, CDR2 SNEGSKA (reference sequence). Trimming took 4 bases from V and 9 from J, leaving 10 bases between them. This CDR3 comprises 11 residues. As DNA, the CDR3 is TGCAGTGCTAAAAGAGGGCGGCCCCAGCATTTT. This codes for CSAKRGRPQHF.

This clonotype was recorded at least ten times. The J gene is TRBJ2-3, the V gene TRBV10-3; 9 bases fit TRBD2. Germline V gene lookup returns CDR1 ENHRY and CDR2 SYGVKD. The V segment lost 4 bases and the J segment 4 bases; nucleotides outside the gene matches: 6. The length of the CDR3 is 15 residues. The CDR3 sequence is CAISGGLAVADTQYF. The DNA of the CDR3 is TGTGCCATCAGTGGGGGACTAGCTGTGGCAGATACGCAGTATTTT.

This clonotype appeared many times. The rearrangement links TRBV27 to TRBJ2-7; tentative D call: TRBD2 (6 bases). Germline values: CDR1 MNHEY, CDR2 SMNVEV (reference sequence). The V end lost 0 bases, the J end lost 2 bases, and 14 bases lay between the germline ends. The CDR3 has 16 residues. CDR3: CASSLSFGTLTYEQYF. The CDR3 bases are TGTGCCAGCAGTTTATCTTTCGGGACTCTAACCTACGAGCAGTACTTC.

This chain joins TRBV7-3 and TRBJ2-3, with 9 bases aligning to TRBD2. V trimming: 2 bases; J trimming: 8 bases; junction bases outside the gene matches: 8. The CDR3 totals 15 residues. Germline CDR1 and CDR2: SGHTA and FQGTGA. This CDR3 reads CASSLSAGGWGTQYF. Written as DNA, the CDR3 is TGTGCCAGCAGCTTATCCGCGGGGGGGTGGGGTACGCAGTATTTT.

The sample holds many counts of this clonotype. The chain combines TRBV2 with TRBJ1-5; D is ambiguous. V was pared by 1 base and J by 6 bases, with 7 bases between. From germline, CDR1 is SNHLY and CDR2 FYNNEI. The length of the CDR3 is 13 residues. CDR3 sequence reads: CASSEGFVQPQHF. The CDR3 nucleotides are TGTGCCAGCAGTGAAGGGTTTGTTCAGCCCCAGCATTTT.

This clonotype showed up many times. The chain recombines TRBV29-1 with TRBJ2-3, with 11 bases matching TRBD2. This CDR3 is built from 14 residues. Germline V gene data show CDR1 as SQVTM and CDR2 as ANQGSEA. V dropped 5 bases and J dropped 2; count of bases not matched to a gene: 3. This chain's CDR3 is CSVPLAGVTDTQYF. For the CDR3, the DNA is TGCAGCGTTCCACTAGCGGGAGTCACAGATACGCAGTATTTT.

Concerning this clonotype itself: This likely stems from a read error, as it lies one base from a far larger clone. This sequence joins TRBV4-3 and TRBJ2-1; D not certain. This CDR3 spans 16 amino acids. The V end was cut by 0 bases, the J end by 10 bases, with 19 bases between. Looked up from germline, CDR1 is LGHNA and CDR2 is YSLEER. The CDR3 nucleotides are TGCGCCAGCAGCCAAGATCTAAGGCCGAGCTCCTACGAGCAGTTCTTC. Protein product: CASSQDLRPSSYEQFF.

This clonotype came up many times. V gene TRBV4-3 combines with J gene TRBJ1-1; D not resolved. The CDR3 loop spans 13 amino acids. Germline V gene data show CDR1 as LGHNA and CDR2 as YSLEER. V was trimmed by 1 base and J by 1 base, leaving 4 bases between them. The CDR3 region has the DNA TGCGCCAGCAGCCAAGTGTGGAACACTGAAGCTTTCTTT. It encodes CASSQVWNTEAFF.

This clonotype was seen at least ten times. The J gene is TRBJ2-5, the V gene TRBV23-1, with TRBD2 identical over 9 bases. TRBV23-1 is an ORF; its function is uncertain. The CDR3 length is 13 residues. The V and J ends lost 8 bases and 0 bases, in that order; junction bases with no gene match: 1. CDR3 in DNA: TGCGCCAGCGCGGGGGGGGACCAAGAGACCCAGTACTTC. As protein: CASAGGDQETQYF.

The table lists this clonotype with many counts. V is TRBV20-1 and J is TRBJ2-3; D might be TRBD2 (6 bases). The V end lost 4 bases, the J end lost 5 bases, and 19 bases lay between the germline ends. The CDR3 runs 15 residues. Germline V gene sequence: CDR1 DFQATT, CDR2 SNEGSKA (reference sequence). The CDR3 region has the DNA TGCAGTGCTACCAGGCTAGCGCGGACGGTAGATACGCAGTATTTT. This translates into CSATRLARTVDTQYF.

This clonotype was recorded many times. The rearrangement uses TRBV25-1 and TRBJ2-7; 8 bases are shared with TRBD1. V trimming: 1 base; J trimming: 3 bases; junction bases outside the gene matches: 5. This CDR3 is 15 amino acids long. Germline CDR1 is MGHDK and CDR2 is SYGVNS. The CDR3 region is CASSESGTGNYEQYF. The CDR3 DNA reads as TGTGCCAGCAGTGAATCAGGGACAGGCAACTACGAGCAGTACTTC.

V usage is TRBV12-3 or TRBV12-4 and J usage is TRBJ2-1, with D perhaps TRBD1 (6 bases). This CDR3 contains 14 residues. V was clipped by 8 bases and J by 0 bases, with 11 bases between them. The CDR3 loop reads CASPDRSSYNEQFF. The CDR3 DNA follows: TGTGCCAGCCCAGACAGGAGCTCCTACAATGAGCAGTTCTTC.

This clonotype was picked up many times. This chain joins TRBV7-3 and TRBJ1-5, with TRBD1 as a possible D gene (5 bases). Germline loops: CDR1 SGHTA, CDR2 FQGTGA. Trimming left V 0 bases short and J 2 bases short, with 5 bases between. CDR3 length equals 14 residues. The CDR3 loop reads CASSLTGGNQPQHF. In DNA, the CDR3 is TGTGCCAGCAGCTTAACAGGGGGCAATCAGCCCCAGCATTTT.

This clonotype was seen repeatedly, ten times or more. This chain joins TRBV29-1 and TRBJ2-7, with TRBD2 matching over 8 bases. This CDR3 is 14 amino acids long. With V trimmed by 4 bases and J by 0 bases, 5 bases remained unmatched. Germline CDR1 and CDR2: SQVTM and ANQGSEA. The CDR3 is CSVVGTSFSYEQYF. DNA for the CDR3: TGCAGCGTTGTCGGGACTAGTTTCTCCTACGAGCAGTACTTC.

A single count supports this clonotype. This could be a read error, since a much larger clone is one nucleotide away. The J gene is TRBJ1-2, the V gene TRBV20-1; 8 bases match TRBD1. The CDR3 spans 12 residues. The germline CDR1 and CDR2 sequences are DFQATT and SNEGSKA (reference sequence). Losses at the gene ends were 5 bases for V and 7 bases for J; bases not matched to a gene: 6. The CDR3 nucleotides read TGCAGTGCTCCCGACAGGGGAGGTGGCTACACCTTC. Its protein is CSAPDRGGGYTF.

This clonotype was seen at least ten times. This chain uses TRBV29-1 with TRBJ2-1, with 10 bases lining up with TRBD2. This CDR3 comprises 17 residues. The germline gives CDR1 SQVTM, CDR2 ANQGSEA. The V segment lost 0 bases and the J segment 4 bases; nucleotides outside the gene matches: 9. DNA for the CDR3: TGCAGCGTTGAAGATGCGTCGCCTAGCGGGGGATACAATGAGCAGTTCTTC. This codes for CSVEDASPSGGYNEQFF.

This clonotype was seen repeatedly, ten times or more. The V call is TRBV7-2, the J call TRBJ2-7; 7 bases align to TRBD2. V lost 7 bases, J lost 4 bases, and 13 bases stayed unmatched. This CDR3 contains 15 residues. Germline V lookup: CDR1 SGHTA, CDR2 FQGNSA. In nucleotides, the CDR3 is TGTGCCAGCACCGATCCCGGGAGGCTAGTATACGAGCAGTACTTC. Protein sequence: CASTDPGRLVYEQYF.

On this clonotype: The junction departs from germline at one end; a sequencing error may be responsible. This rearrangement joins TRBV6-5 to TRBJ2-7; D remains ambiguous. CDR1 is MNHEY and CDR2 is SVGAGI in the germline V gene. CDR3 length: 13 residues. CDR3 residues: CISSYSGDDEQYF. The CDR3 DNA follows: TGCATCAGCAGTTACTCGGGTGATGACGAGCAGTACTTC.

This clonotype was counted many times. This chain joins TRBV2 and TRBJ2-1, with 8 bases aligning to TRBD2. This CDR3 has 19 residues. V was clipped by 3 bases and J by 0 bases; unmatched bases: 13. CDR1 and CDR2 from the germline V gene are SNHLY and FYNNEI. CDR3 sequence reads: CASSDFGLAGPSSYNEQFF. The CDR3 nucleotides are TGTGCCAGCAGTGATTTTGGTCTAGCGGGTCCGAGCTCCTACAATGAGCAGTTCTTC.

This clonotype was seen repeatedly, ten times or more. CDR3 sequence (DNA): TGTGCCAGCAGTGAATGGGAGGGGGAAGAGACCCAGTACTTC. Its translation is CASSEWEGEETQYF. The V gene is TRBV25-1, the J gene TRBJ2-5; weak D call: TRBD2 (7 bases). V was pared by 1 base and J by 3 bases, with 9 bases between. Germline assignment: CDR1 MGHDK and CDR2 SYGVNS. The CDR3 runs 14 residues. Full variable domain (outside the CDR3, taken from reference TRBV25-1 and TRBJ2-5): EADIYQTPRYLVIGTGKKITLECSQTMGHDKMYWYQQDPGMELHLIHYSYGVNSTEKGDLSSESTVSRIRTEHFPLTLESARPSHTSQYLCASSEWEGEETQYFGPGTRLLVL.

With regard to this clonotype: A read error likely explains this, since a far larger clone differs by one base. The chain is built from TRBV20-1 and TRBJ2-1; D remains unclear. This CDR3 spans 12 amino acids. CDR1 and CDR2 from the germline V gene are DFQATT and SNEGSKA (reference sequence). Between the trimmed V and J ends, which lost 5 bases and 10 bases, there was a span of 15 bases. Here the CDR3 DNA reads TGCAGTGCTGGCCCCGGACCCTACGAGCAGTTCTTC. It specifies CSAGPGPYEQFF.

This clonotype was recorded many times. The chain carries TRBV20-1 and TRBJ2-3, with 8 bases identical to TRBD2. The V gene's germline CDR1 is DFQATT and CDR2 SNEGSKA (reference sequence). There are 14 residues in the CDR3. V lost 6 bases, J lost 1 base, and 6 bases stayed unmatched. The CDR3 nucleotides read TGCAGTGCCGATCCGGGACTAGGCACAGATACGCAGTATTTT. It translates to CSADPGLGTDTQYF.

This clonotype came up many times. The chain carries TRBV4-1 and TRBJ2-7; 11 bases are shared with TRBD1. The CDR3 spans 15 residues. Losses at the gene ends were 3 bases for V and 2 bases for J; bases not matched to a gene: 3. Germline lookup yields CDR1 MGHRA and CDR2 YSYEKL. DNA of the CDR3: TGCGCCAGCAGCCACGGGACAGGGGGAACCTACGAGCAGTACTTC. It translates to CASSHGTGGTYEQYF.

As concerns this clonotype: A far larger clone is off by one base, so a read error is likely. V and J are TRBV4-2 and TRBJ2-1; D uncertain. Per the germline V gene, CDR1 is LGHNA and CDR2 is YNFKEQ. This CDR3 spans 13 amino acids. The CDR3 bases are TGCGCCAGCAGCCAAGAGCAGACTCTAGAGCAGTTCTTC. The encoded protein is CASSQEQTLEQFF.